Presented here are 5 T cell receptor beta chains from one specimen sequenced in a study of Tregs in tolerant kidney transplant recipients. The table came from immunoSEQ multiplex PCR; TCRdb's copy has only in-frame clones and leaves some out. Of 100,000 to 130,000 clones listed, 90% are singletons. The material sequenced was CD4+ T cells from blood, taken before the transplant. These receptors originate from a human donor who received a combined kidney and bone marrow transplant.

The chain joins TRBV5-4 to TRBJ2-1; TRBD2 is a possible D gene (5 bases). Germline CDR1 and CDR2: SGHNT and YYREEE (reference sequence). This CDR3 comprises 16 residues. V gave up 1 base and J gave up 2 bases, with 13 bases separating them. The CDR3 DNA follows: TGTGCCAGCAGCTTGCCGGGGAGCGGCGCCTACAATGAGCAGTTCTTC. As protein: CASSLPGSGAYNEQFF.

This sequence joins TRBV5-1 and TRBJ2-2, with 8 bases identical to TRBD1. This CDR3 is 15 amino acids long. Germline V lookup: CDR1 SGHRS, CDR2 YFSETQ. After removal of 4 bases from V and 2 bases from J, the junction contained 4 bases not matched to a gene. This CDR3 is CASSKGTGNTGELFF. CDR3 nucleotides: TGCGCCAGCAGCAAGGGGACAGGAAACACCGGGGAGCTGTTTTTT.

The V and J genes are TRBV10-2 and TRBJ2-2, with 10 positions matching TRBD1. With 6 bases clipped from V and 4 bases from J, the junction kept 2 bases outside the gene matches. The CDR3 consists of 14 residues. Germline V CDR1 and CDR2: WSHSY, SAAADI. CDR3 loop: CASSRTGGTGELFF. DNA of the CDR3: TGCGCCAGCAGCCGGACAGGGGGCACCGGGGAGCTGTTTTTT.

The chain carries TRBV29-1 and TRBJ1-2; 7 bases align to TRBD1. CDR1 and CDR2 (germline): SQVTM, ANQGSEA. Trimming took 0 bases from V and 6 from J; bases not matched to a gene: 10. The CDR3 is made up of 15 amino acids. In DNA form, the CDR3 reads TGCAGCGTTGAAGAACCCAACAGGGGATTTGATGGCTACACCTTC. Translated, it gives CSVEEPNRGFDGYTF.

The chain uses TRBV28 and TRBJ2-7, with 8 positions matching TRBD2. Germline trimming cut 5 bases from V and 0 bases from J; bases unmatched to any gene: 9. Germline CDR1 MDHEN, CDR2 SYDVKM. This CDR3 has 16 amino acids. CDR3 sequence: CASSTRLAPSSYEQYF. CDR3 in DNA: TGTGCCAGCAGTACCCGACTAGCGCCAAGCTCCTACGAGCAGTACTTC.